These 10 T cell receptor beta chains originate from one sample sequenced in a study of T cell changes during pregnancy in multiple sclerosis. The method was immunoSEQ multiplex PCR; TCRdb's version includes in-frame clones alone and lacks a portion of them. The sample shows about 17,000 clones, roughly 86% of them seen only once. This specimen consisted of CD8+ T cells from peripheral blood mononuclear cells, obtained after pregnancy. The receptor set was obtained from a female donor in good health, enrolled as a control in a pregnancy study.

The rearrangement uses TRBV19 and TRBJ2-7, with D possibly being TRBD2 (5 bases). Germline V lookup: CDR1 LNHDA, CDR2 SQIVND (reference sequence). The CDR3 covers 13 residues. Trimming took 5 bases from V and 5 from J, leaving 13 bases between them. CDR3: CASSPRTPDEQYF. In nucleotides, the CDR3 is TGTGCCAGTAGTCCACGGACTCCGGACGAGCAGTACTTC.

V usage is TRBV4-2 and J usage is TRBJ2-3, with 8 positions matching TRBD2. CDR1 and CDR2 from the germline V gene are LGHNA and YNFKEQ. This CDR3 is 18 amino acids long. Trimming cost V 0 bases and J 4 bases; bases outside gene matches: 12. The CDR3 region is CASSQERARGGGSDTQYF. Written as DNA, the CDR3 is TGTGCCAGCAGCCAAGAACGCGCTAGGGGCGGGGGGTCAGATACGCAGTATTTT.

The chain uses TRBV27 and TRBJ2-7, with D tentatively TRBD1 (6 bases). V lost 6 bases, J lost 1 base, and 16 bases lay in between. The CDR3 has 15 residues. Germline CDR1 and CDR2: MNHEY and SMNVEV (reference sequence). The CDR3, as DNA: TGTGCCAGCAGCCCCGGGACAAACCCTTCCTACGAGCAGTACTTC. Amino acids: CASSPGTNPSYEQYF.

The table lists this clone with a count of one. The chain is built from TRBV5-1 and TRBJ2-3, with 7 bases aligning to TRBD2. V dropped 2 bases and J dropped 2; count of bases not matched to a gene: 2. The CDR3 covers 14 residues. Germline values: CDR1 SGHRS, CDR2 YFSETQ. CDR3 nucleotide sequence: TGCGCCAGCAGCTTAGCGGGGCCCACAGATACGCAGTATTTT. Its protein is CASSLAGPTDTQYF. The whole variable domain, remainder taken from reference TRBV5-1 and TRBJ2-3, is KAGVTQTPRYLIKTRGQQVTLSCSPISGHRSVSWYQQTPGQGLQFLFEYFSETQRNKGNFPGRFSGRQFSNSRSEMNVSTLELGDSALYLCASSLAGPTDTQYFGPGTRLTVL.

This clone was counted between two and nine times. The chain is built from TRBV2 and TRBJ2-1, with 10 positions matching TRBD1. The CDR3 has 14 residues. V trimming: 6 bases; J trimming: 4 bases; junction bases outside the gene matches: 3. Germline V gene sequence: CDR1 SNHLY, CDR2 FYNNEI. The CDR3 sequence: CASSSGQGYNEQFF. CDR3 DNA: TGTGCCAGCAGCTCGGGACAGGGGTACAATGAGCAGTTCTTC.

V gene TRBV15 combines with J gene TRBJ2-6; D unresolved. The CDR3 spans 16 residues. CDR1 and CDR2 (germline): LNHNV, YYDKDF (reference sequence). The V end was cut by 4 bases, the J end by 10 bases, with 20 bases between. The CDR3 is CATSTEPNLDPNVLTF. CDR3 coding DNA: TGTGCCACCAGCACGGAGCCCAACCTCGATCCGAACGTCCTGACTTTC.

This chain uses TRBV2 with TRBJ2-1; 8 bases agree with TRBD2. From germline, CDR1 is SNHLY and CDR2 FYNNEI. V shed 4 bases, J shed 7 bases, and the junction held 6 bases outside the gene matches. The CDR3 consists of 14 residues. This CDR3 reads CASSASGRGNEQFF. CDR3 bases: TGTGCCAGCAGTGCCAGCGGGAGAGGAAATGAGCAGTTCTTC.

This sequence joins TRBV11-3 and TRBJ2-7; D unclear. V was pared by 5 bases and J by 1 base, with 9 bases between. CDR1 and CDR2 (germline): SGHNT, YENEEA. The CDR3 has 13 residues. The CDR3 sequence is CASSPYGSYEQYF. CDR3 nucleotide sequence: TGTGCCAGCAGCCCCTATGGTTCCTACGAGCAGTACTTC.

V and J are TRBV5-1 and TRBJ2-7; D unclear. With 1 base removed from V and 3 bases from J, the gap between germline ends came to 8 bases. The CDR3 is 13 residues long. Germline V lookup: CDR1 SGHRS, CDR2 YFSETQ. The CDR3 DNA sequence: TGCGCCAGCAGCTTGAATCCAGTCTACGAGCAGTACTTC. Translated, it gives CASSLNPVYEQYF.

The rearrangement joins TRBV6-5 to TRBJ2-5, with TRBD1 matching over 12 bases. This CDR3 has 15 residues. The germline CDR1 and CDR2 sequences are MNHEY and SVGAGI. V trimming: 2 bases; J trimming: 5 bases; junction bases outside the gene matches: 3. The DNA of the CDR3 is TGTGCCAGCAGTTACGGGACAGGGGGCCGGGAGACCCAGTACTTC. Amino acids: CASSYGTGGRETQYF.